The next 26 T cell receptor beta chains were all read from a single sample in a study of CXCR3-negative and CXCR3-positive naive CD8 T cells. The TRB libraries of cDNA were built by UMI-labeled 5' RACE. From the 5' RACE reads, TCRdb lists one entry per CDR3 protein and no DNA. Found here are over 45,000 distinct CDR3 sequences; the top ten clones hold about 15%. Sample: memory CD8+ T cells from blood. Source of these receptors: a human donor in good health. Some clones in this sample may be carry-over from other donors' samples.

The chain couples TRBV4-1 to TRBJ1-1. Germline values: CDR1 MGHRA, CDR2 YSYEKL. The CDR3 totals 13 residues. The CDR3 reads CASSLEVADEAFF.

The rearrangement links TRBV6-1 to TRBJ1-1. The CDR3 consists of 13 residues. CDR1 is MNHNS, CDR2 SASEGT, per germline. The CDR3 sequence is CASIRHVNTEAFF.

This chain joins TRBV20-1 and TRBJ2-7; TCRdb returns TRBD2, unconfirmable since there is no DNA. This CDR3 region has 14 residues. Germline V gives CDR1 DFQATT, CDR2 SNEGSKA (reference sequence). The CDR3 sequence: CSARDPRADYEQYF.

V gene TRBV12-3 or TRBV12-4 combines with J gene TRBJ2-7; with no DNA, the TCRdb D assignment of TRBD1 cannot be verified. CDR3 length: 16 amino acids. The CDR3 region is CASSLAGGPVVYEQYF.

V and J are TRBV20-1 and TRBJ2-7; TCRdb's D call, TRBD1, is unchecked because there is no DNA. CDR1 is DFQATT and CDR2 is SNEGSKA in the germline V gene (reference sequence). The CDR3 runs to 13 residues. The CDR3 reads CSAAAGDRYEQYF.

The V call is TRBV29-1, the J call TRBJ2-7; TCRdb proposes TRBD2, but this gene call is untestable without DNA. From germline, CDR1 is SQVTM and CDR2 ANQGSEA. The CDR3 is 13 residues long. The CDR3 here is CSVVGGNHYEQYF.

V is TRBV6-2 or TRBV6-3 and J is TRBJ2-5; TCRdb returns TRBD1, unconfirmable since there is no DNA. CDR3 length: 16 residues. The germline gives CDR1 MNHEY, CDR2 SVGEGT. CDR3 sequence: CASSPPGRGNVETQYF.

V and J are TRBV6-5 and TRBJ2-5; TCRdb's assignment of TRBD2 cannot be checked, as there is no DNA. The CDR3 is 16 amino acids. Germline CDR1 is MNHEY and CDR2 is SVGAGI. The CDR3 spells CASSPGGSGLQETQYF.

The rearrangement uses TRBV7-2 and TRBJ2-7. CDR1 SGHTA and CDR2 FQGNSA come from the germline V gene. The CDR3 loop spans 13 amino acids. CDR3 loop: CASSLLAGYEQYF. The full variable domain, in which reference TRBV7-2 and TRBJ2-7 provide the parts outside the CDR3, is GAGVSQSPSNKVTEKGKDVELRCDPISGHTALYWYRQSLGQGLEFLIYFQGNSAPDKSGLPSDRFSAERTGGSVSTLTIQRTQQEDSAVYLCASSLLAGYEQYFGPGTRLTVT.

This rearrangement joins TRBV5-1 to TRBJ2-7; as DNA is missing, the TRBD1 call by TCRdb cannot be tested. The germline CDR1 and CDR2 sequences are SGHRS and YFSETQ. The CDR3 has 15 amino acids. CDR3 residues: CASSLTRQGSYEQYF.

The chain couples TRBV11-2 to TRBJ1-1; TCRdb proposes TRBD1, but this gene call is untestable without DNA. There are 13 residues in the CDR3. CDR1 SGHAT and CDR2 FQNNGV come from the germline V gene. This CDR3 is CASSLDPGDEAFF.

The chain joins TRBV29-1 to TRBJ2-7; TCRdb outputs TRBD1, but without DNA this stays unchecked. This CDR3 is built from 17 residues. Germline V gene data show CDR1 as SQVTM and CDR2 as ANQGSEA. The CDR3 sequence: CSVEIPGASRSSYEQYF.

V and J are TRBV29-1 and TRBJ2-7. The CDR3 is 11 amino acids. Germline values: CDR1 SQVTM, CDR2 ANQGSEA. CDR3 loop: CSVQGDYEQYF.

The V and J genes are TRBV5-5 and TRBJ2-2; checking the TCRdb D call of TRBD1 is not possible without DNA. The germline gives CDR1 SGHKS, CDR2 YYEKEE (reference sequence). This CDR3 region has 17 residues. The CDR3 sequence is CASNPLGPPLGVGELFF.

The V and J genes are TRBV20-1 and TRBJ2-3; TCRdb lists TRBD2, though no DNA is available to test this call. CDR3 length equals 17 residues. The germline gives CDR1 DFQATT, CDR2 SNEGSKA (reference sequence). The CDR3 reads CSAKPLFTSGAADTQYF.

V usage is TRBV29-1 and J usage is TRBJ2-1; without DNA, the TCRdb call of TRBD1 cannot be checked. The CDR3 totals 12 residues. Germline V gene sequence: CDR1 SQVTM, CDR2 ANQGSEA. The chain's CDR3 is CSGGLALDEQFF.

The chain uses TRBV20-1 and TRBJ1-2; TCRdb outputs TRBD1, but without DNA this stays unchecked. The CDR3 is made up of 12 amino acids. CDR1 and CDR2 (germline): DFQATT, SNEGSKA (reference sequence). CDR3 amino acids: CSAGDRGNGYTF.

The chain recombines TRBV20-1 with TRBJ2-7; TCRdb selects TRBD2, and the lack of DNA leaves this call unchecked. Germline V gives CDR1 DFQATT, CDR2 SNEGSKA (reference sequence). CDR3 length equals 14 residues. CDR3 residues: CSASSGRALYEQYF.

This rearrangement joins TRBV7-2 to TRBJ2-7. The CDR3 length is 15 residues. From germline, CDR1 is SGHTA and CDR2 FQGNSA. This chain's CDR3 is CASSIWTSSSYEQYF.

The chain has TRBV4-1 and TRBJ2-7; TCRdb reports TRBD2, a call that lacks DNA to check it against. The CDR3 is made up of 15 amino acids. The V gene's germline CDR1 is MGHRA and CDR2 YSYEKL. CDR3: CASSQSLADPYEQYF.

This chain connects TRBV20-1 to TRBJ2-5; absent DNA, TCRdb's TRBD1 call cannot be checked. Germline CDR1 reads DFQATT; CDR2 reads SNEGSKA (reference sequence). CDR3 size: 14 residues. CDR3 in amino acids: CSAREGGGIETQYF.

The V call is TRBV7-9, the J call TRBJ1-1; TCRdb returns TRBD1, unconfirmable since there is no DNA. The CDR3 extends over 17 amino acids. CDR1 SEHNR and CDR2 FQNEAQ come from the germline V gene (reference sequence). CDR3 loop: CASSLSEGQGVNTEAFF.

The chain is built from TRBV6-4 and TRBJ2-1. This CDR3 comprises 14 residues. Germline V gene data show CDR1 as MRHNA and CDR2 as SNTAGT. CDR3 region: CASSDSGGYTEQFF.

V and J are TRBV13 and TRBJ1-5. CDR1 is PRHDT, CDR2 FYEKMQ, per germline (reference sequence). The CDR3 is 13 residues long. CDR3 region: CASSFNRNQPQHF.

V gene TRBV7-2 combines with J gene TRBJ2-7; TCRdb returns TRBD2, unconfirmable since there is no DNA. From germline, CDR1 is SGHTA and CDR2 FQGNSA. This CDR3 comprises 13 residues. The CDR3 protein is CASRGDYFVEQYF.

V and J are TRBV12-3 or TRBV12-4 and TRBJ1-2; TCRdb's D gene call, TRBD1, goes unchecked for lack of DNA. The CDR3 has 13 amino acids. CDR3 sequence reads: CASSLTGGIGYTF.